This TCR beta chain was sequenced in a study of T cell responses to AZD1222 COVID-19 vaccine. Using immunoSEQ multiplex PCR, the repertoire was profiled, and TCRdb retains in-frame clones only, with some absent. The profile shows 95,000 to 150,000 clones, roughly nine tenths of them singletons. The CDR3 contains 19 residues. Germline V CDR1 and CDR2: MDHEN, SYDVKM. Trimming at V came to 5 bases and at J to 0 bases, leaving 14 bases not matched to a gene. A single count supports this clone. Its antigen is unidentified. Whole-study findings and limits: Recipients of AZD1222 seropositive at baseline numbered only 6 or 7.

Sample: peripheral blood, taken on day 0 of AZD1222 vaccination. The clonotype was recovered from an adult in good health. V usage is TRBV28 and J usage is TRBJ1-5; 9 bases map to TRBD1. CDR3 residues: CASSPKDRGEAFSNQPQHF. The CDR3 DNA reads as TGTGCCAGCAGTCCCAAGGACAGGGGCGAAGCCTTTAGCAATCAGCCCCAGCATTTT. Together with reference TRBV28 and TRBJ1-5, the CDR3 gives the full variable domain: DVKVTQSSRYLVKRTGEKVFLECVQDMDHENMFWYRQDPGLGLRLIYFSYDVKMKEKGDIPEGYSVSREKKERFSLILESASTNQTSMYLCASSPKDRGEAFSNQPQHFGDGTRLSIL.